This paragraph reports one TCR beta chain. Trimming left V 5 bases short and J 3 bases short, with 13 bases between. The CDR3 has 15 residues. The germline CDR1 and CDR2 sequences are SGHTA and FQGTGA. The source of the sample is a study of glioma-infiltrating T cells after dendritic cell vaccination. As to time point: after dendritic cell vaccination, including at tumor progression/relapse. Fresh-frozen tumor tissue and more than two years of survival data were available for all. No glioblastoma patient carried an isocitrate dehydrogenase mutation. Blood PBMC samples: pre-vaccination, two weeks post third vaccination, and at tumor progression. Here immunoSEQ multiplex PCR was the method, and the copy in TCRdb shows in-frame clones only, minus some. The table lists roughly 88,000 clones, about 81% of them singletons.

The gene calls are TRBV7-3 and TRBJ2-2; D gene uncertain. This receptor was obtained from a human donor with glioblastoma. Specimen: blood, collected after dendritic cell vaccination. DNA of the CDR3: TGTGCCAGCAGCCCTAATCCCCTCCACACCGGGGAGCTGTTTTTT. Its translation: CASSPNPLHTGELFF.